This entry lists 27 T cell receptor beta chains sequenced from one sample in a study of blood T cell repertoires in COVID-19. Libraries were prepared by immunoSEQ multiplex PCR; TCRdb keeps only in-frame clonotypes and omits some of them. The sample consists of roughly 220,000 clones, roughly 80% of them appearing once. Sequenced: peripheral blood. These receptors were obtained from a woman aged 55-70 years with acute or convalescent COVID-19.

The V and J genes are TRBV2 and TRBJ1-2; 7 bases line up with TRBD1. CDR1 and CDR2 (germline): SNHLY, FYNNEI. The CDR3 has 17 residues. After removal of 7 bases from V and 3 bases from J, the junction contained 17 bases not matched to a gene. CDR3 residues: CASTLLQGTEVHYGYTF. The CDR3 DNA is TGTGCCAGCACCCTTTTACAGGGGACCGAGGTACACTATGGCTACACCTTC.

The chain is built from TRBV27 and TRBJ1-5; D is unresolved. Germline assignment: CDR1 MNHEY and CDR2 SMNVEV (reference sequence). V gave up 9 bases and J gave up 2 bases, with 14 bases separating them. The CDR3 is 14 residues long. This CDR3 reads CASRDSGRNQPQHF. The CDR3 nucleotides are TGTGCCAGTAGAGATAGCGGACGCAATCAGCCCCAGCATTTT.

The chain joins TRBV6-5 to TRBJ1-2; TRBD1 is a possible D gene (6 bases). This CDR3 has 14 residues. With 0 bases removed from V and 2 bases from J, the gap between germline ends came to 7 bases. Germline loops: CDR1 MNHEY, CDR2 SVGAGI. The CDR3 region has the DNA TGTGCCAGCAGTTACTCCAGGGGCAACTATGGCTACACCTTC. This gives the protein CASSYSRGNYGYTF.

This sequence joins TRBV6-5 and TRBJ1-5; tentative D call: TRBD1 (6 bases). The ends were cut back, 6 bases at V and 0 bases at J, with 12 bases in the middle. There are 15 residues in the CDR3. Per the germline V gene, CDR1 is MNHEY and CDR2 is SVGAGI. CDR3: CASRVTGFSNQPQHF. For the CDR3, the DNA is TGTGCCAGCAGGGTTACAGGGTTTAGCAATCAGCCCCAGCATTTT.

The chain is built from TRBV5-8 and TRBJ1-5, with 10 bases fitting TRBD1. Germline lookup yields CDR1 SGHTS and CDR2 YDEGEE. Trimming at V came to 4 bases and at J to 3 bases, leaving 13 bases not matched to a gene. The CDR3 length is 18 residues. The CDR3 nucleotides read TGTGCCAGCAGCGGGGACAGGGGAAACTCACTAATCAATCAGCCCCAGCATTTT. It codes for CASSGDRGNSLINQPQHF.

This CDR3 reads CASSQDGRSGLASNEQFF. DNA of the CDR3: TGTGCCAGCAGCCAAGACGGGCGGTCGGGACTAGCCTCCAATGAGCAGTTCTTC. The V call is TRBV3-1 (or the pseudogene TRBV3-2), the J call TRBJ2-1; TRBD2 matches 9 bases. This CDR3 contains 18 residues. The junction had 12 bases not matched to a gene; V was cut back by 0 bases and J by 6 bases. The germline CDR1 and CDR2 sequences are LGHDT and YNNKEL (reference sequence).

In this sample, this clone turned up once. The genes are TRBV30 and TRBJ2-3; a weak D match, TRBD1 (7 bases). The CDR3 totals 14 residues. From germline, CDR1 is GTSNPN and CDR2 SVGIG (reference sequence). The V end was cut by 7 bases, the J end by 2 bases, with 16 bases between. CDR3 sequence reads: CAFGGDRNTDTQYF. The CDR3 DNA reads TGTGCCTTTGGAGGGGACAGAAACACAGATACGCAGTATTTT.

The J gene is TRBJ1-2, the V gene TRBV4-2, with a possible D match to TRBD1 (6 bases). V was clipped by 2 bases and J by 6 bases, with 16 bases between them. Germline V gene lookup returns CDR1 LGHNA and CDR2 YNFKEQ. This CDR3 has 15 amino acids. DNA of the CDR3: TGTGCCAGCAGCCAACAGGGGACACCCAGAAATGGCTACACCTTC. It specifies CASSQQGTPRNGYTF.

The chain combines TRBV28 with TRBJ2-2; TRBD2 aligns across 10 bases. This CDR3 has 17 amino acids. V lost 3 bases and J lost 2; bases outside the gene matches: 6. Per germline, CDR1 MDHEN and CDR2 SYDVKM. As DNA, the CDR3 is TGTGCCAGCAGTTTGGGTAGCGGGGGGCCTAACACCGGGGAGCTGTTTTTT. This encodes CASSLGSGGPNTGELFF.

The chain joins TRBV12-3 or TRBV12-4 to TRBJ2-4; D gene uncertain. The CDR3 is 12 residues long. V lost 6 bases, J lost 1 base, and 4 bases lay in between. The CDR3 sequence: CASSTAKNIQYF. CDR3 nucleotides: TGTGCCAGCAGCACTGCCAAAAACATTCAGTACTTC.

This chain connects TRBV6-1 to TRBJ2-3; 10 bases agree with TRBD2. CDR1 is MNHNS, CDR2 SASEGT, per germline. The length of the CDR3 is 18 residues. Germline trimming cut 4 bases from V and 1 base from J; bases unmatched to any gene: 11. CDR3 nucleotides: TGTGCCAGCAGTGCCTTGGTTAGCGGGGGGTCTGGCACAGATACGCAGTATTTT. Amino acids: CASSALVSGGSGTDTQYF.

The chain recombines TRBV19 with TRBJ2-2; no firm D call. The V end was cut by 5 bases, the J end by 2 bases, with 6 bases between. The CDR3 length is 13 residues. CDR1 is LNHDA, CDR2 SQIVND, per germline (reference sequence). The CDR3 reads CASSVTNTGELFF. The CDR3 nucleotides are TGTGCCAGTAGTGTTACTAACACCGGGGAGCTGTTTTTT.

The rearrangement uses TRBV2 and TRBJ2-3; D is uncertain. CDR3 length equals 12 residues. Trimming removed 4 bases from V and 2 bases from J, with 4 bases in between. Per germline, CDR1 SNHLY and CDR2 FYNNEI. CDR3 in DNA: TGTGCCAGCAGTGCGGTCACAGATACGCAGTATTTT. Its protein product is CASSAVTDTQYF.

The chain employs TRBV7-9 and TRBJ1-2; 7 bases agree with TRBD1. The CDR3 is 13 residues long. With V trimmed by 4 bases and J by 6 bases, 5 bases remained unmatched. Germline assignment: CDR1 SEHNR and CDR2 FQNEAQ (reference sequence). The CDR3: CASSSQGNHGYTF. The DNA of the CDR3 is TGTGCCAGCAGCTCACAGGGGAATCATGGCTACACCTTC.

The gene calls are TRBV7-2 and TRBJ2-7; 10 bases fit TRBD2. V shed 4 bases and J 3 bases; nucleotides not matched to a gene: 6. Germline-derived CDR1 and CDR2 are SGHTA and FQGNSA. This CDR3 spans 15 amino acids. CDR3: CASSYLAGEGYEQYF. The CDR3 bases are TGTGCCAGCAGCTACCTAGCGGGAGAGGGCTACGAGCAGTACTTC.

The genes are TRBV2 and TRBJ2-1; TRBD2 is a possible D gene (5 bases). V lost 6 bases to trimming and J lost 5 bases, with 8 bases between them. The germline CDR1 and CDR2 sequences are SNHLY and FYNNEI. This CDR3 has 12 residues. The CDR3, as DNA: TGTGCCAGCAGGGTACTAGACAATGAGCAGTTCTTC. This gives the protein CASRVLDNEQFF.

This clone was found a few times. This chain links TRBV7-2 with TRBJ2-7; the D gene is possibly TRBD2 (5 bases). The V end lost 6 bases, the J end lost 0 bases, and 12 bases lay between the germline ends. Germline V gene data show CDR1 as SGHTA and CDR2 as FQGNSA. The CDR3 extends over 14 amino acids. CDR3 loop: CASSFSGDSYEQYF. The CDR3 bases are TGTGCCAGCAGTTTCTCCGGGGACTCCTACGAGCAGTACTTC. Together with reference TRBV7-2 and TRBJ2-7, the CDR3 gives the full variable domain: GAGVSQSPSNKVTEKGKDVELRCDPISGHTALYWYRQSLGQGLEFLIYFQGNSAPDKSGLPSDRFSAERTGGSVSTLTIQRTQQEDSAVYLCASSFSGDSYEQYFGPGTRLTVT.

CDR3 region: CATAPDSQQASYGYTF. The CDR3 DNA sequence: TGTGCCACTGCGCCGGACAGCCAACAAGCCTCCTATGGCTACACCTTC. The chain joins TRBV7-2 to TRBJ1-2; perhaps TRBD1 as D (6 bases). The CDR3 is 16 residues long. Trimming left V 10 bases short and J 4 bases short, with 25 bases between. The germline V gene has CDR1 SGHTA and CDR2 FQGNSA.

This sequence joins TRBV7-8 and TRBJ1-5; no firm D call. The CDR3 length is 13 residues. V lost 6 bases and J lost 2, with 8 bases in between. Germline CDR1 is SGHVS and CDR2 is FQNEAQ. CDR3 DNA sequence: TGTGCCAGCAGTCCGGTCGGCAATCAGCCCCAGCATTTT. Residues: CASSPVGNQPQHF. The full variable domain, completed using reference TRBV7-8 and TRBJ1-5, is GAGVSQSPRYKVAKRGQDVALRCDPISGHVSLFWYQQALGQGPEFLTYFQNEAQLDKSGLPSDRFFAERPEGSVSTLKIQRTQQEDSAVYLCASSPVGNQPQHFGDGTRLSIL.

This clone was seen a few times. DNA for the CDR3: TGTGCCAGCAGTTTCAGGCAGTATGGCTACACCTTC. This encodes CASSFRQYGYTF. The rearrangement links TRBV28 to TRBJ1-2; D is ambiguous. V lost 3 bases to trimming and J lost 5 bases, with 7 bases between them. Per the germline V gene, CDR1 is MDHEN and CDR2 is SYDVKM. The CDR3 covers 12 residues.

The genes are TRBV11-2 and TRBJ1-1; 7 bases match TRBD1. The germline V gene has CDR1 SGHAT and CDR2 FQNNGV. This CDR3 has 13 residues. With 2 bases clipped from V and 8 bases from J, the junction kept 5 bases outside the gene matches. The CDR3 region is CASSLMGQPEAFF. CDR3 nucleotides: TGTGCCAGCAGCTTAATGGGACAGCCGGAAGCTTTCTTT.

This chain connects TRBV5-4 to TRBJ1-1; D gene ambiguous. Germline values: CDR1 SGHNT, CDR2 YYREEE (reference sequence). The CDR3 loop spans 14 amino acids. With 0 bases removed from V and 3 bases from J, the gap between germline ends came to 9 bases. The CDR3 nucleotides are TGTGCCAGCAGCTTGGCCGGGAGAGACACTGAAGCTTTCTTT. The encoded protein is CASSLAGRDTEAFF.

V usage is TRBV2 and J usage is TRBJ1-1, with a weak D call TRBD1 (6 bases). Trimming stripped 6 bases from V and 5 bases from J, with 19 bases between. The CDR3 spans 15 residues. The germline V gene encodes CDR1 SNHLY and CDR2 FYNNEI. The DNA for the CDR3 is TGTGCCAGCAGGCCCAGAACAGGGATCATTACTGAAGCTTTCTTT. Protein sequence: CASRPRTGIITEAFF.

This clone occurred a few times. The CDR3 bases are TGTGCCAGCAGCTTAGGGAGACAGGGGGGTTCTGGCTACACCTTC. Encoded protein: CASSLGRQGGSGYTF. The rearrangement uses TRBV7-9 and TRBJ1-2, with 9 bases that match TRBD1. Looked up from germline, CDR1 is SEHNR and CDR2 is FQNEAQ (reference sequence). The CDR3 consists of 15 residues. V lost 1 base, J lost 7 bases, and 7 bases stayed unmatched. Variable domain in full (rest from reference TRBV7-9 and TRBJ1-2): DTGVSQNPRHKITKRGQNVTFRCDPISEHNRLYWYRQTLGQGPEFLTYFQNEAQLEKSRLLSDRFSAERPKGSFSTLEIQRTEQGDSAMYLCASSLGRQGGSGYTFGSGTRLTVV.

This chain uses TRBV6-6 with TRBJ2-1, with D tentatively TRBD2 (6 bases). The germline CDR1 and CDR2 sequences are MNHNY and SVGAGI (reference sequence). V was cut by 4 bases and J by 4 bases, with 14 bases left in between. This CDR3 has 15 amino acids. CDR3 in amino acids: CASSLTGLIYNEQFF. The DNA for the CDR3 is TGTGCCAGCAGTTTAACGGGACTCATATACAATGAGCAGTTCTTC.

This clone was detected only once. This chain connects TRBV30 to TRBJ1-3; weak D call: TRBD1 (6 bases). Looked up from germline, CDR1 is GTSNPN and CDR2 is SVGIG (reference sequence). The V end lost 5 bases, the J end lost 0 bases, and 11 bases lay between the germline ends. The CDR3 covers 14 residues. DNA for the CDR3: TGTGCCTGGGGAACAGGGAGCTCTGGAAACACCATATATTTT. Protein product: CAWGTGSSGNTIYF.

The J gene is TRBJ1-2, the V gene TRBV6-6; 12 nucleotides agree with TRBD1. The germline V gene encodes CDR1 MNHNY and CDR2 SVGAGI (reference sequence). J was trimmed by 7 bases and V by 5 bases; bases with no gene match: 8. The CDR3 is made up of 15 amino acids. The CDR3 reads CASSTGTGGSGGYTF. DNA of the CDR3: TGTGCCAGCAGTACCGGGACAGGGGGCAGCGGTGGCTACACCTTC.